These 11 T cell receptor beta chains originate from one sample sequenced in a study of blood T cell repertoires in COVID-19. Sequenced by immunoSEQ multiplex PCR; TCRdb stores in-frame clones only, minus some. The repertoire consists of approximately 110,000 clones, with around nine tenths occurring once and the leading ten covering nearly 0.9%. The sequencing input was peripheral blood. These receptors came from a woman aged 45-65 years with active or convalescent COVID-19.

The chain carries TRBV28 and TRBJ2-7; D is unresolved. Per the germline V gene, CDR1 is MDHEN and CDR2 is SYDVKM. The CDR3 covers 15 residues. Trimming removed 4 bases at V and 2 bases at J, with 15 bases between. CDR3 DNA: TGTGCCAGCAGTTATGGCCCTGATGTACCCTACGAGCAGTACTTC. Protein product: CASSYGPDVPYEQYF.

The CDR3 protein is CASSPDRGRYEQYF. The CDR3 bases are TGCGCCAGCAGCCCGGACAGGGGGCGGTACGAGCAGTACTTC. The chain employs TRBV5-1 and TRBJ2-7; 11 nucleotides align to TRBD1. Trimming removed 4 bases from V and 4 bases from J; junction bases left unmatched: 4. There are 14 residues in the CDR3. Looked up from germline, CDR1 is SGHRS and CDR2 is YFSETQ.

The chain joins TRBV30 to TRBJ2-3; TRBD2 might be the D (5 bases). V lost 0 bases, J lost 1 base, and 17 bases lay in between. CDR1 is GTSNPN and CDR2 is SVGIG in the germline V gene (reference sequence). The CDR3 is 17 amino acids. The CDR3 is CAWSVHFGDLGTDTQYF. The CDR3 DNA follows: TGTGCCTGGAGTGTACATTTCGGGGATCTTGGCACAGATACGCAGTATTTT.

The CDR3 DNA reads TGTGCCAGCAGCCTGCAAGAGACCCAGTACTTC. It encodes CASSLQETQYF. The V call is TRBV11-2, the J call TRBJ2-5; D gene unclear. CDR3 size: 11 residues. Germline CDR1 SGHAT, CDR2 FQNNGV. V lost 5 bases and J 2 bases, leaving 3 bases between the germline ends.

The chain uses TRBV5-1 and TRBJ2-3; TRBD1 might be the D (6 bases). Germline V CDR1 and CDR2: SGHRS, YFSETQ. V lost 0 bases and J lost 1, with 6 bases in between. This CDR3 comprises 14 residues. The CDR3 loop reads CASSLAGGTDTQYF. DNA for the CDR3: TGCGCCAGCAGCTTGGCAGGGGGCACAGATACGCAGTATTTT.

This chain connects TRBV6-5 to TRBJ2-4; a weak D match, TRBD2 (5 bases). The CDR3 is 15 residues long. Germline V gene lookup returns CDR1 MNHEY and CDR2 SVGAGI. The V end lost 6 bases, the J end lost 0 bases, and 12 bases lay between the germline ends. The CDR3 DNA reads TGTGCCAGCAGCCTCGAGGGAGAAGCCAAAAACATTCAGTACTTC. Encoded protein: CASSLEGEAKNIQYF.

The chain links TRBV28 to TRBJ2-7; D perhaps matches TRBD1 (5 bases). The CDR3 extends over 13 amino acids. Germline loops: CDR1 MDHEN, CDR2 SYDVKM. Trimming took off 5 bases at V and 6 bases at J, with 14 bases between the two ends. The CDR3 bases are TGTGCCAGCAGTCCCCCCGATAGGGGCGAGCAGTACTTC. Translation gives CASSPPDRGEQYF.

The table lists this clone with a count of one. The chain joins TRBV30 to TRBJ2-5; TRBD1 agrees at 7 bases. Per the germline V gene, CDR1 is GTSNPN and CDR2 is SVGIG (reference sequence). V shed 5 bases, J shed 3 bases, and the junction held 6 bases outside the gene matches. The CDR3 sequence is 13 residues long. As DNA, the CDR3 is TGTGCCTGGGACAGGGAAGGAAAAGAGACCCAGTACTTC. This encodes CAWDREGKETQYF.

V is TRBV7-8 and J is TRBJ2-3; D gene unclear. The germline V and J ends were trimmed by 1 base and 0 bases, with 8 bases remaining between them. Germline CDR1 SGHVS, CDR2 FQNEAQ. CDR3 length equals 15 residues. In nucleotides, the CDR3 is TGTGCCAGCAGCTTAGTGGGCAGGAGCACAGATACGCAGTATTTT. Protein product: CASSLVGRSTDTQYF.

The J gene is TRBJ1-2, the V gene TRBV2; D is possibly TRBD1 (5 bases). CDR3 length: 17 residues. In germline, CDR1 is SNHLY, CDR2 FYNNEI. Trimming took 0 bases from V and 2 from J, leaving 16 bases between them. The CDR3: CASSEAPRQSLNYGYTF. The CDR3 DNA sequence: TGTGCCAGCAGTGAAGCCCCCAGACAGAGCCTAAACTATGGCTACACCTTC.

The V and J genes are TRBV2 and TRBJ2-1; the D gene is possibly TRBD2 (5 bases). V lost 9 bases to trimming and J lost 9 bases, with 18 bases between them. The germline V gene encodes CDR1 SNHLY and CDR2 FYNNEI. CDR3 length: 13 residues. In DNA, the CDR3 is TGTGCCAGTGCTAGCCAGTTGGGGAGTGAGCAGTTCTTC. It specifies CASASQLGSEQFF.